Listed here are 2 T cell receptor beta chains from one sample, sequenced in a study of CD8 T cells in Susac syndrome (dated by TCRdb to about 2019). The method was the immunoSEQ multiplex PCR assay. RNA was extracted using the RNeasy kit, and about 0.45 to 1 ug of the RNA was reverse transcribed with random hexamers. The public reads were run again by TCRdb, first through fastp at Q25 and then through MiXCR, and only productive beta chains were kept. Under each unique CDR3 protein, matching rows form one entry showing the most common genes and DNA. In all, the sample holds over 95,000 distinct CDR3 sequences, and 80% to 95% of those were seen once. The ten largest clones represent approximately 0.13% of the sample. The sequencing sample was made of CD8+ T cells from PBMCs. These receptors were collected from a human donor in good health.

The rearrangement joins TRBV9 to TRBJ2-3, with D possibly matching TRBD2 (7 bases). This CDR3 region has 14 residues. Germline V gives CDR1 SGDLS, CDR2 YYNGEE. The germline V and J ends were trimmed by 0 bases and 6 bases, with 11 bases remaining between them. The CDR3 DNA reads TGTGCCAGCAGCGTAGGGGGAGGGGGGGATACGCAGTATTTT. The encoded protein is CASSVGGGGDTQYF.

The chain carries TRBV9 and TRBJ2-2; the match to TRBD2 covers 8 bases. CDR1 is SGDLS, CDR2 YYNGEE, per germline. The V gene end was trimmed by 3 bases and the J gene end by 6 bases; junction bases not matched to a gene: 10. The CDR3 length is 16 residues. The CDR3 DNA reads TGTGCCAGCAGCGCAGAACCGGGACTAGGCTCCGGGGAGCTGTTTTTT. Translating it yields CASSAEPGLGSGELFF.